The T cell receptor (beta chain) under discussion was sequenced for a study of T cell changes during pregnancy in multiple sclerosis. Clones were sequenced by immunoSEQ multiplex PCR, and TCRdb holds only the in-frame ones, with some missing. Of some 85,000 clones listed, 94% are singletons. The V and J ends lost 1 base and 1 base respectively, with 13 bases between them. Germline assignment: CDR1 SGDLS and CDR2 YYNGEE. The CDR3 extends over 16 amino acids. The input for sequencing was peripheral blood, taken in the third trimester of pregnancy. The chain uses TRBV9 and TRBJ2-3; D call uncertain. The TCR was taken from a female donor with multiple sclerosis, enrolled in a pregnancy study. DNA of the CDR3: TGTGCCAGCAGCGTAAGCCACTACGAAGGCACAGATACGCAGTATTTT. Amino acids: CASSVSHYEGTDTQYF. Full variable domain (missing parts from reference TRBV9 and TRBJ2-3): DSGVTQTPKHLITATGQRVTLRCSPRSGDLSVYWYQQSLDQGLQFLIQYYNGEERAKGNILERFSAQQFPDLHSELNLSSLELGDSALYFCASSVSHYEGTDTQYFGPGTRLTVL.